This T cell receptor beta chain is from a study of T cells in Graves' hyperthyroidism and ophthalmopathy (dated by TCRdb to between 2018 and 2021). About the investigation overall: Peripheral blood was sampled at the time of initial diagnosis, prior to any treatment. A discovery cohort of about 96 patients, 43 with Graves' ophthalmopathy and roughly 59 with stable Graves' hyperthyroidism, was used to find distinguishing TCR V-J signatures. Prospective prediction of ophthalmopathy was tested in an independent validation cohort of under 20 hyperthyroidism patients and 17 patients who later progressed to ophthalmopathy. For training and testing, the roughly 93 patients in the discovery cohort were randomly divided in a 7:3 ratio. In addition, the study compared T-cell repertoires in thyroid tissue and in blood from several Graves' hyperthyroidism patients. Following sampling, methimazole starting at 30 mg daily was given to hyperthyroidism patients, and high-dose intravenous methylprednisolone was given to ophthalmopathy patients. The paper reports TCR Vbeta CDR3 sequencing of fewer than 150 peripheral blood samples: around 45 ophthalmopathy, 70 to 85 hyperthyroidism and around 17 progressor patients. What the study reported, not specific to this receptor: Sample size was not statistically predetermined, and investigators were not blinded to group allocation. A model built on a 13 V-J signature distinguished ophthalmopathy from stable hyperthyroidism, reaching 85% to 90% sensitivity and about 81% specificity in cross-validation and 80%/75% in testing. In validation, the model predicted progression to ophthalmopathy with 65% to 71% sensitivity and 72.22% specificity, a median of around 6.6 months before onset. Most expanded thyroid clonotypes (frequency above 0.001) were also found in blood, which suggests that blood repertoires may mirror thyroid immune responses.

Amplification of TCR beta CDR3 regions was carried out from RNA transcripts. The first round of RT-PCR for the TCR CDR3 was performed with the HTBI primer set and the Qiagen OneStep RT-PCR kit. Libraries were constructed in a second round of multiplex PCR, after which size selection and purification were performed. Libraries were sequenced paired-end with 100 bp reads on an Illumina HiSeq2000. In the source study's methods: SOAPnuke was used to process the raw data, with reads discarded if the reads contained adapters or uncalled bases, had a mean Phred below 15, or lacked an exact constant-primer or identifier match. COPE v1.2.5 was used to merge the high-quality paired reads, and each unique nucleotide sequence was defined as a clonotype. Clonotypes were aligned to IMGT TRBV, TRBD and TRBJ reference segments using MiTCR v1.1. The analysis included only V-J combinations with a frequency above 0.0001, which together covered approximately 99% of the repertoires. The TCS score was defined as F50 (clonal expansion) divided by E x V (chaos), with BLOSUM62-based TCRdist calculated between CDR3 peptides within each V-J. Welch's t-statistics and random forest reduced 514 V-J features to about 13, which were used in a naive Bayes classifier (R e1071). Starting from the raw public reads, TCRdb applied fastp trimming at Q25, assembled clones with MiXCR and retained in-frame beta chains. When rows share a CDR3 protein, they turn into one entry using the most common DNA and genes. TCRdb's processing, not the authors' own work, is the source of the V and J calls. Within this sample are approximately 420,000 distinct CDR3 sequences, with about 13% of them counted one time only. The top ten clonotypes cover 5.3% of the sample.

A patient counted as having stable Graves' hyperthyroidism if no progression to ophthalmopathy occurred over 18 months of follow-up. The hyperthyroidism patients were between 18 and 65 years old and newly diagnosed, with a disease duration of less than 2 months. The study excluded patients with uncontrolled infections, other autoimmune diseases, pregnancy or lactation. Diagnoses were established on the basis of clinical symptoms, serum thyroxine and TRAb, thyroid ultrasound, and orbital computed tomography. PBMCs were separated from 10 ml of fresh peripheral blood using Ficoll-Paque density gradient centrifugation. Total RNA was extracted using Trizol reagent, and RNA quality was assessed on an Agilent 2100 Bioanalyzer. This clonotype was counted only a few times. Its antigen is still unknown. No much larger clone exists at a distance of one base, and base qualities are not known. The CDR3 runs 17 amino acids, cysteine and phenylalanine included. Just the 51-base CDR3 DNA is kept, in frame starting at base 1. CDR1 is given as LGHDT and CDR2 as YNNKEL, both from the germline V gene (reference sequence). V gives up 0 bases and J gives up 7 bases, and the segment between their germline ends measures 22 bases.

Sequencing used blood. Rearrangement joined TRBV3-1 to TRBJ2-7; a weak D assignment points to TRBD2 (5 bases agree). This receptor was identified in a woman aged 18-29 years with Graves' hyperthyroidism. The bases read TGTGCCAGCAGCCAAGATCGTCACGCGCGATTAGCGTGGGAGCAGTACTTC. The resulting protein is CASSQDRHARLAWEQYF.